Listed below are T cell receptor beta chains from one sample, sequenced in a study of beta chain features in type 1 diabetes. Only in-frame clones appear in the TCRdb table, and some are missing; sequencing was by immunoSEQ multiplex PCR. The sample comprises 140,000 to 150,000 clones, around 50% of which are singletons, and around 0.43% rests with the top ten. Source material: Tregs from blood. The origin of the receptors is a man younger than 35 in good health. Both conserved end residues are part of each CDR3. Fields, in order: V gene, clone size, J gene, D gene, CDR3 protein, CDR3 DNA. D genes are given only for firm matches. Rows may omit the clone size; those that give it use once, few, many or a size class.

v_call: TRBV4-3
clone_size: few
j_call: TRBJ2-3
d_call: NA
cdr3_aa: CASSQDPTGPDTQYF
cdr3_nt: TGCGCCAGCAGCCAAGATCCAACAGGGCCAGATACGCAGTATTTT

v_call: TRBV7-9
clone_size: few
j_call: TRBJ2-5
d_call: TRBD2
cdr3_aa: CAYSGGGETQYF
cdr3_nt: TGTGCCTACAGCGGGGGGGGAGAGACCCAGTACTTC

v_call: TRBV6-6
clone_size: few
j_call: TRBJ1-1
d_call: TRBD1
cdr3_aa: CASSAPGQGIRAEAFF
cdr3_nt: TGTGCCAGCAGTGCACCGGGACAGGGGATTCGGGCTGAAGCTTTCTTT

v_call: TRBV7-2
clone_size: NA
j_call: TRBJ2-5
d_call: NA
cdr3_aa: CASSLVRGGGETQYF
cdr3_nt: TGTGCCAGCAGCTTAGTACGCGGGGGCGGAGAGACCCAGTACTTC

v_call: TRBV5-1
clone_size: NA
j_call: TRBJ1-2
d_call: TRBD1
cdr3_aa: CASSYWTGIDGYTF
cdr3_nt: TGCGCCAGCAGCTACTGGACAGGGATAGATGGCTACACCTTC

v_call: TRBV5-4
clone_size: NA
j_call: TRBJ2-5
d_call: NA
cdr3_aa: CASTFGRTTGQQETQYF
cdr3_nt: TGTGCCAGCACCTTTGGGAGGACTACGGGGCAACAAGAGACCCAGTACTTC

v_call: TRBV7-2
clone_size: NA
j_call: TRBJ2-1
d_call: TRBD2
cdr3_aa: CASTTAGNEQFF
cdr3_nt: TGTGCCAGCACCACAGCGGGGAATGAGCAGTTCTTC

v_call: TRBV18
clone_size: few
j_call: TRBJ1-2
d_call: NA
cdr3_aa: CASSPSGGGYTF
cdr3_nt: TGTGCCAGCTCACCCAGCGGTGGTGGCTACACCTTC

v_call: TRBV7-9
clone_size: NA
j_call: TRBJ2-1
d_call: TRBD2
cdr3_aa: CASSFGTSGTIYEQFF
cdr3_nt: TGTGCCAGCAGCTTCGGGACTAGCGGGACTATTTATGAGCAGTTCTTC

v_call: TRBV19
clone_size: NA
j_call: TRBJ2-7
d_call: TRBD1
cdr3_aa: CASSRQGEGYEQYF
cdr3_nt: TGTGCCAGTAGCAGACAGGGCGAAGGCTACGAGCAGTACTTC

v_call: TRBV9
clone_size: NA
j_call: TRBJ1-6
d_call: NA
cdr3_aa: CASSALQGSNSPLHF
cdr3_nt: TGTGCCAGCAGCGCCTTACAGGGCTCAAATTCACCCCTCCACTTT

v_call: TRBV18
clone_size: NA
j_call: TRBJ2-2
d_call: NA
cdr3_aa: CASSPREVGELFF
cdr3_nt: TGTGCCAGCTCACCACGCGAGGTCGGGGAGCTGTTTTTT

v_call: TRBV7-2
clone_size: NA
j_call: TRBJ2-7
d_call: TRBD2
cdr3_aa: CASSLLAGGTYEQYF
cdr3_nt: TGTGCCAGCAGCTTGTTAGCGGGGGGCACCTACGAGCAGTACTTC

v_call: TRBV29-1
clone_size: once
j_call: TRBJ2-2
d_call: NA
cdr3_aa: CSVERALTGELFF
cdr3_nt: TGCAGCGTTGAGCGGGCTCTCACCGGGGAGCTGTTTTTT

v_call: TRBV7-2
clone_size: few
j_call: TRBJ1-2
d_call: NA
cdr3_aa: CASSLVRQAHGYTF
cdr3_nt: TGTGCCAGCAGCTTAGTCCGACAGGCTCATGGCTACACCTTC

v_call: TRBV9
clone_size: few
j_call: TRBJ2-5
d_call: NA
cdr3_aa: CASSQRGGSQETQYF
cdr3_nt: TGTGCCAGCAGCCAAAGAGGGGGTAGCCAAGAGACCCAGTACTTC

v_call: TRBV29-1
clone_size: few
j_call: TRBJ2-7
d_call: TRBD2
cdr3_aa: CSVAERGDSYEQYF
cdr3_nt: TGCAGCGTTGCCGAGCGGGGGGACTCCTACGAGCAGTACTTC

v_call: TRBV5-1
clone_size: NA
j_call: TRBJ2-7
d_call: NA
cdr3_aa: CASSTTAYEQYF
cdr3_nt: TGCGCCAGCTCAACCACAGCCTACGAGCAGTACTTC

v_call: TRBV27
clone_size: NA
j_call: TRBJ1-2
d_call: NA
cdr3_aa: CASSLSPGRGTLYGYTF
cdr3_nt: TGTGCCAGCAGTTTATCCCCGGGGAGAGGGACACTCTATGGCTACACCTTC

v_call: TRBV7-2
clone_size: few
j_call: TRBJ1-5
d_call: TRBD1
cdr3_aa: CASSPDRGRDQPQHF
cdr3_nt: TGTGCCAGCAGCCCAGACAGGGGGCGCGATCAGCCCCAGCATTTT

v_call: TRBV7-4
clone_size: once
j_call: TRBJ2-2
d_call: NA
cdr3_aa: CASSLEAGVNTGELFF
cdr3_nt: TGTGCCAGCAGCTTAGAGGCAGGGGTGAACACCGGGGAGCTGTTTTTT

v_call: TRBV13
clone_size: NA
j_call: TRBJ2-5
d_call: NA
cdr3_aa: CASSLDRLGTQYF
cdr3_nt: TGTGCCAGCAGCTTAGACAGGTTGGGGACCCAGTACTTC

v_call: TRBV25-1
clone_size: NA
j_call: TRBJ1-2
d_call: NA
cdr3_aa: CAPPGLGYTF
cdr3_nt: TGTGCCCCCCCCGGTCTTGGCTACACCTTC

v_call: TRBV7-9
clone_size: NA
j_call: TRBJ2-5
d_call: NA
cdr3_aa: CASSLLSPGETQYF
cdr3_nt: TGTGCCAGCAGCTTACTCTCACCGGGGGAGACCCAGTACTTC

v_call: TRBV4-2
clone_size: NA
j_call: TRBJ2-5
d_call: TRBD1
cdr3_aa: CASSQDGTAAETQYF
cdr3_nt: TGTGCCAGCAGCCAAGATGGGACAGCGGCAGAGACCCAGTACTTC

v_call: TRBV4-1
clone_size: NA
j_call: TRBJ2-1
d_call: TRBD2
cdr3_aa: CASSPRTSVLYNEQFF
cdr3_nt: TGCGCCAGCAGCCCCCGGACTAGCGTTTTGTACAATGAGCAGTTCTTC